Below are 27 T cell receptor beta chains sequenced from a single sample in a study of cytomegalovirus exposure and HLA in healthy donors. The PCR used 60 Vbeta and 13 Jbeta primers. The assay was immunoSEQ multiplex PCR, and TCRdb's table has in-frame clones only and misses some. The sample carries 70,000 to 95,000 clones, around 81% recorded once. Source material: PBMCs. These receptor sequences come from a man aged 18 to 29 in good health and CMV-seronegative.

This clone ranks as medium-sized. The V call is TRBV6-4, the J call TRBJ2-6; TRBD1 is a possible D gene (6 bases). CDR3 length: 16 amino acids. V was cut by 0 bases and J by 0 bases, with 6 bases left in between. Germline assignment: CDR1 MRHNA and CDR2 SNTAGT. The CDR3 coding sequence is TGTGCCAGCAGTGACTCGACAGGCTCTGGGGCCAACGTCCTGACTTTC. Its translation: CASSDSTGSGANVLTF.

This chain connects TRBV21-1 to TRBJ2-1; the table's D call, TRBD1, has no DNA check behind it. TRBV21-1 is designated a pseudogene. The CDR3 sequence is 20 residues long. Here the CDR3 DNA reads TGTGCCAGCAGCAAAAGCCCCCCTCCTGGGGCAGGGGTCTCCTACAATGAGCAGTTCTTC. This sequence encodes CASSKSPPPGAGVSYNEQFF.

The gene calls are TRBV6-7 and TRBJ2-1, with 10 bases that match TRBD2. TRBV6-7 is an open reading frame, and its role is uncertain. The CDR3 is made up of 18 amino acids. Losses at the gene ends were 3 bases for V and 4 bases for J; bases not matched to a gene: 12. The CDR3 DNA reads as TGTGCCAGCAGTTATCTGGCGGGGGAAGCGGGGGGGTACAATGAGCAGTTCTTC. Translated: CASSYLAGEAGGYNEQFF.

The rearrangement links TRBV30 to TRBJ1-1; possible D gene TRBD1, 6 bases. Trimming took 2 bases from V and 11 from J, leaving 15 bases between them. This CDR3 has 12 amino acids. Germline assignment: CDR1 GTSNPN and CDR2 SVGIG (reference sequence). CDR3 bases: TGTGCCTGGAGTCCGGACAGATTTGACGCTTTCTTT. Translation: CAWSPDRFDAFF.

CDR3 sequence (DNA): TGTGCCAGCTCACCACCGAATAGCGGGGGGGCCGACTTTTATGAGCAGTTCTTC. This codes for CASSPPNSGGADFYEQFF. The chain carries TRBV18 and TRBJ2-1, with 11 bases matching TRBD2. CDR3 size: 18 residues. The ends lost 0 bases at V and 8 bases at J; junction bases unmatched: 12. Germline values: CDR1 KGHSH, CDR2 LQKENI.

The J gene is TRBJ2-7, the V gene TRBV2; 10 bases agree with TRBD2. The V segment lost 7 bases and the J segment 7 bases; nucleotides outside the gene matches: 10. The CDR3 has 14 residues. Germline assignment: CDR1 SNHLY and CDR2 FYNNEI. This CDR3 is CASNYGGLAREQYF. In DNA, the CDR3 is TGTGCCAGCAATTATGGGGGACTAGCGAGGGAGCAGTACTTC.

The chain combines TRBV6-9 with TRBJ2-5; no firm D call. CDR1 and CDR2 (germline): MNHGY, SVAAGI. V was clipped by 0 bases and J by 3 bases, with 11 bases between them. CDR3 size: 15 residues. The CDR3 protein is CASSYSVTDKETQYF. The CDR3 nucleotides read TGTGCCAGCAGTTATTCTGTAACAGATAAAGAGACCCAGTACTTC.

The J gene is TRBJ2-7, the V gene TRBV7-2; TRBD2 aligns across 13 bases. CDR1 is SGHTA and CDR2 is FQGNSA in the germline V gene. J lost 2 bases, V lost 4 bases, and 8 bases had no gene match. This CDR3 is 17 amino acids long. CDR3 nucleotides: TGTGCCAGCAGCTGGGTGGGGACTAGCGGGGACCCCTACGAGCAGTACTTC. Protein product: CASSWVGTSGDPYEQYF.

The chain recombines TRBV19 with TRBJ2-1, with 10 bases aligning to TRBD2. CDR3 length equals 17 residues. Germline V gene sequence: CDR1 LNHDA, CDR2 SQIVND (reference sequence). V trimming: 5 bases; J trimming: 6 bases; junction bases outside the gene matches: 13. Here the CDR3 DNA reads TGTGCCAGTAGTCGGCGGGCTAGCGGGGGTAACTTCAATGAGCAGTTCTTC. This translates into CASSRRASGGNFNEQFF.

This clone was observed a handful of times. V gene TRBV4-2 combines with J gene TRBJ2-3; 8 bases are a match to TRBD2. This CDR3 comprises 15 residues. Germline trimming cut 0 bases from V and 9 bases from J; bases unmatched to any gene: 8. The V gene's germline CDR1 is LGHNA and CDR2 YNFKEQ. The CDR3 DNA reads as TGTGCCAGCAGCCAAGATCGCGGGGGGCCGCTGACGCAGTATTTT. Protein product: CASSQDRGGPLTQYF.

A few counts support this clone. This chain uses TRBV5-1 with TRBJ1-1, with 9 nucleotides matching TRBD1. Germline loops: CDR1 SGHRS, CDR2 YFSETQ. V shed 0 bases and J 2 bases; nucleotides not matched to a gene: 2. CDR3 length equals 15 residues. The CDR3 loop reads CASSLDRGHNTEAFF. The CDR3 DNA reads as TGCGCCAGCAGCTTGGACAGGGGGCACAACACTGAAGCTTTCTTT.

J is TRBJ2-5 and V is TRBV2; 7 bases are a match to TRBD2. J lost 3 bases, V lost 10 bases, and 8 bases had no gene match. Germline V gene data show CDR1 as SNHLY and CDR2 as FYNNEI. The CDR3 has 13 residues. The CDR3 reads CAISRAGEETQYF. CDR3 nucleotides: TGTGCCATTTCAAGGGCGGGGGAAGAGACCCAGTACTTC.

The chain carries TRBV5-6 and TRBJ2-1, with D perhaps matching TRBD2 (5 bases). CDR3 size: 16 residues. The V end lost 0 bases, the J end lost 8 bases, and 18 bases lay between the germline ends. Germline V gene data show CDR1 as SGHDT and CDR2 as YYEEEE. CDR3 region: CASSLAGSALVHEQFF. CDR3 DNA sequence: TGTGCCAGCAGCTTGGCGGGGAGCGCCTTGGTTCATGAGCAGTTCTTC.

This clone was detected a few times. The chain combines TRBV29-1 with TRBJ1-1, with D unresolved. CDR3 size: 11 residues. Germline CDR1 and CDR2: SQVTM and ANQGSEA. The ends were cut back, 4 bases at V and 5 bases at J, with 8 bases in the middle. The CDR3 protein is CSVGPGTEAFF. CDR3 bases: TGCAGCGTTGGTCCGGGGACTGAAGCTTTCTTT.

J is TRBJ2-6 and V is TRBV2; TRBD1 is a possible D gene (5 bases). The CDR3 extends over 17 amino acids. Per germline, CDR1 SNHLY and CDR2 FYNNEI. Trimming took 6 bases from V and 0 from J, leaving 15 bases between them. DNA for the CDR3: TGTGCCAGCAGCAGATCACAGGTTACCTCTGGGGCCAACGTCCTGACTTTC. It translates to CASSRSQVTSGANVLTF.

This clone was counted only a few times. This chain joins TRBV7-2 and TRBJ1-1; the D is unclear. The CDR3 consists of 13 residues. The V end lost 1 base, the J end lost 4 bases, and 7 bases lay between the germline ends. Germline CDR1 and CDR2: SGHTA and FQGNSA. The CDR3, as DNA: TGTGCCAGCAGCTTAGATCCGGGCACTGAAGCTTTCTTT. It specifies CASSLDPGTEAFF.

This sequence joins TRBV2 and TRBJ1-2; D is perhaps TRBD1 (6 bases). The germline V gene has CDR1 SNHLY and CDR2 FYNNEI. Trimming took 5 bases from V and 2 from J, leaving 9 bases between them. The length of the CDR3 is 13 residues. The DNA for the CDR3 is TGTGCCAGCAGTTGGGACACCAACTATGGCTACACCTTC. This translates into CASSWDTNYGYTF.

This rearrangement joins TRBV2 to TRBJ2-1, with 12 bases identical to TRBD2. CDR1 and CDR2 from the germline V gene are SNHLY and FYNNEI. The J segment lost 3 bases and the V segment lost 5 bases, leaving 11 bases of the junction unmatched. The CDR3 sequence is 18 residues long. This CDR3 reads CASSLGLAGVSLYNEQFF. DNA of the CDR3: TGTGCCAGCAGTTTGGGACTAGCGGGCGTCTCCCTCTACAATGAGCAGTTCTTC.

The chain combines TRBV5-8 with TRBJ2-5; 13 nucleotides align to TRBD2. The CDR3 is 17 residues long. Per the germline V gene, CDR1 is SGHTS and CDR2 is YDEGEE. Trimming took 4 bases from V and 4 from J; bases not matched to a gene: 10. This CDR3 reads CASSAGTSGARVETQYF. DNA of the CDR3: TGTGCCAGCAGCGCCGGGACTAGCGGGGCCCGGGTAGAGACCCAGTACTTC.

This CDR3 reads CASSRQVLKVEQYF. CDR3 bases: TGTGCCAGCTCCCGACAGGTTCTGAAGGTGGAGCAGTACTTC. The genes are TRBV6-6 and TRBJ2-7, with a possible D match to TRBD1 (6 bases). V lost 8 bases and J 7 bases, leaving 21 bases between the germline ends. Germline CDR1 and CDR2: MNHNY and SVGAGI (reference sequence). The CDR3 runs 14 residues.

V usage is TRBV13 and J usage is TRBJ2-5; possible D gene TRBD2, 6 bases. V was clipped by 5 bases and J by 1 base, with 11 bases between them. Germline CDR1 PRHDT, CDR2 FYEKMQ (reference sequence). This CDR3 contains 14 residues. The CDR3 sequence: CASSKAGPQETQYF. The DNA of the CDR3 is TGTGCCAGCAGCAAAGCGGGCCCCCAAGAGACCCAGTACTTC.

This chain links TRBV9 with TRBJ2-1; 9 positions agree with TRBD2. CDR3 size: 17 residues. The ends lost 7 bases at V and 5 bases at J; junction bases unmatched: 16. Looked up from germline, CDR1 is SGDLS and CDR2 is YYNGEE. CDR3 region: CASAREGRGGANNEQFF. CDR3 sequence (DNA): TGTGCCAGCGCCCGAGAAGGCCGCGGGGGGGCAAACAATGAGCAGTTCTTC.

This rearrangement joins TRBV19 to TRBJ1-2; no clear D gene. The ends were cut back, 3 bases at V and 2 bases at J, with 16 bases in the middle. Germline CDR1 LNHDA, CDR2 SQIVND (reference sequence). The CDR3 contains 16 residues. This CDR3 is CASSIGGNKFNYGYTF. The CDR3 DNA follows: TGTGCCAGTAGTATTGGAGGGAATAAATTCAACTATGGCTACACCTTC.

The J gene is TRBJ1-2, the V gene TRBV27, with a weak D call TRBD1 (5 bases). V was trimmed by 2 bases and J by 8 bases, leaving 24 bases between them. The germline V gene has CDR1 MNHEY and CDR2 SMNVEV (reference sequence). This CDR3 is built from 17 residues. Written as DNA, the CDR3 is TGTGCCAGCAGTTTACGATATTCGCGGGGGATCCCGGGCGGCTACACCTTC. Its translation is CASSLRYSRGIPGGYTF.

The chain joins TRBV27 to TRBJ1-5, with D unresolved. V was trimmed by 9 bases and J by 0 bases, leaving 12 bases between them. There are 14 residues in the CDR3. Germline V gene sequence: CDR1 MNHEY, CDR2 SMNVEV (reference sequence). CDR3 sequence (DNA): TGTGCCAGTAGAGGCGGCCTTAGCAATCAGCCCCAGCATTTT. Its translation: CASRGGLSNQPQHF.

The table lists this clone with a few counts. V is TRBV7-7 and J is TRBJ2-5, with TRBD1 matching 8 bases. Germline V gives CDR1 SSHAT, CDR2 FNYEAQ (reference sequence). V trimming: 4 bases; J trimming: 4 bases; junction bases outside the gene matches: 5. This CDR3 contains 14 residues. CDR3 region: CASSSGQGPETQYF. The DNA of the CDR3 is TGTGCCAGCAGCTCCGGACAGGGACCAGAGACCCAGTACTTC.

The rearrangement links TRBV18 to TRBJ1-4; D not resolved. V was shortened by 3 bases and J by 8 bases, with 10 bases between the two germline ends. The CDR3 sequence is 13 residues long. Germline CDR1 is KGHSH and CDR2 is LQKENI. Here the CDR3 reads CASSPQPGEKLFF. The CDR3, as DNA: TGTGCCAGCTCACCCCAACCGGGGGAAAAACTGTTTTTT.